A selection of T cell receptor beta chains follows, all from one sample in a study of T-cell memory formation after mild COVID-19. TCRdb re-called the 5' RACE reads through MiXCR, storing one row per CDR3 protein. The table has 300,000 to 400,000 distinct CDR3 sequences, approximately 14% seen once. Material: PBMCs or a T cell subset sorted from them (not recorded which). Every receptor here comes from a man younger than 35 who had mild COVID-19 (a few samples of this study predate the infection). Cell type and time point are not known. Both conserved end residues are part of each CDR3. A D gene is named only where the DNA matches it firmly. Rows give clone size only sometimes, using once, few, many, or a class for an expanded clone.

d_call	v_call	cdr3_length	clone_size	j_call	cdr3_nt	cdr3_aa
-	TRBV12-3/TRBV12-4	14	many	TRBJ2-4	TGTGCCAGCAGACCCCGGGCGGCTAAAAACATTCAGTACTTC	CASRPRAAKNIQYF
TRBD1	TRBV2	15	once	TRBJ2-5	TGTGCCAGCAGTGAAGACAGGGGGCTACAAGAGACCCAGTACTTC	CASSEDRGLQETQYF
TRBD1	TRBV7-2	16	-	TRBJ1-3	TGTGCCAGCAGCCCGGGACAGCAAGCCTCTGGAAACACCATATATTTT	CASSPGQQASGNTIYF
-	TRBV7-2	15	-	TRBJ1-2	TGTGCCAGCAGCTTAGTGGGGCTGGGGGAGTATGGCTACACCTTC	CASSLVGLGEYGYTF
-	TRBV4-2	13	-	TRBJ2-4	TGTGCCAGCAGCCTAGTTCTCGGAAACATTCAGTACTTC	CASSLVLGNIQYF
TRBD1	TRBV6-5	15	-	TRBJ2-5	TGTGCCAGCAGTTTCAACACAGGGGGAAAAGAGACCCAGTACTTC	CASSFNTGGKETQYF
-	TRBV5-1	14	many	TRBJ1-2	TGCGCCAGCAGCTTGGAGGGACGGTCCTATGGCTACACCTTC	CASSLEGRSYGYTF
-	TRBV24-1	15	few	TRBJ2-3	TGTGCCACCAGTGACCCCGGGACCGGCGGGGATACGCAGTATTTT	CATSDPGTGGDTQYF
-	TRBV12-3/TRBV12-4	13	few	TRBJ2-7	TGTGCCAGCAGTTTCAGGGAACCCTACGAGCAGTACTTC	CASSFREPYEQYF
-	TRBV18	15	few	TRBJ2-1	TGTGCCAGCTCACTTGGACCGGGAGCAATGAATGAGCAGTTCTTC	CASSLGPGAMNEQFF
TRBD2	TRBV7-2	14	many	TRBJ2-5	TGTGCCAGCAGCTCGAGCGGGGACCTTGGGACCCAGTACTTC	CASSSSGDLGTQYF
TRBD1	TRBV5-5	15	few	TRBJ1-1	TGTGCCAGCAGCTTGGGGACAGGGGTGATCACTGAAGCTTTCTTT	CASSLGTGVITEAFF
TRBD1	TRBV5-1	14	-	TRBJ1-1	TGCGCCAGCAGCTATTACAGGGGTTGGACTGAAGCTTTCTTT	CASSYYRGWTEAFF
-	TRBV30	12	-	TRBJ2-2	TGTGCCTGGAGGGATTATGGCGGGGAGCTGTTTTTT	CAWRDYGGELFF
TRBD2	TRBV7-2	16	many	TRBJ2-3	TGTGCCAGCAGCCCAATAGCGGGGGGGAGCACAGATACGCAGTATTTT	CASSPIAGGSTDTQYF
TRBD2	TRBV5-6	14	many	TRBJ2-3	TGTGCCAGCAGCTTCCTAGCGGGCACAGATACGCAGTATTTT	CASSFLAGTDTQYF
-	TRBV6-5	15	-	TRBJ1-6	TGTGCCAGCAGTTACTCTCGACGACTCAATTCACCCCTCCACTTT	CASSYSRRLNSPLHF
TRBD2	TRBV6-2/TRBV6-3	14	few	TRBJ2-1	TGTGCCAGCAACTTAGCGGGGGGTTACAATGAGCAGTTCTTC	CASNLAGGYNEQFF
TRBD1	TRBV5-1	15	few	TRBJ1-2	TGCGCCAGCAGCTTGGTCGTGACAGGGCCGCGAGGCTACACCTTC	CASSLVVTGPRGYTF
-	TRBV5-1	14	few	TRBJ2-2	TGCGCCAGCAGCTTGCTACCTAACACCGGGGAGCTGTTTTTT	CASSLLPNTGELFF
TRBD2	TRBV5-1	16	few	TRBJ2-5	TGCGCCAGCAGACGACTAGCGGGACAAGATCAGGAGACCCAGTACTTC	CASRRLAGQDQETQYF
TRBD1	TRBV9	13	-	TRBJ2-7	TGTGCCAGCAGCGGACAGGGAACCTACGAGCAGTACTTC	CASSGQGTYEQYF
TRBD2	TRBV12-3/TRBV12-4	14	few	TRBJ2-2	TGTGCCAGCAGTGATAGCGGGGGGGCCGCGGAGCTGTTTTTT	CASSDSGGAAELFF
-	TRBV7-2	15	-	TRBJ1-3	TGTGCCAGCAGCTTAGCGCCACTGACTGGAAACACCATATATTTT	CASSLAPLTGNTIYF
-	TRBV12-3/TRBV12-4	12	few	TRBJ1-1	TGTGCCAGCAGTTTCTCACAGGGTGAAGCTTTCTTT	CASSFSQGEAFF
-	TRBV29-1	15	many	TRBJ2-3	TGCAGCGTTGAGGGGGGGCGAGGGGTCACAGATACGCAGTATTTT	CSVEGGRGVTDTQYF
-	TRBV7-9	17	-	TRBJ2-3	TGTGCCAGCAGCTCGGGAGAGACCGGTTCAGACACAGATACGCAGTATTTT	CASSSGETGSDTDTQYF
-	TRBV24-1	14	-	TRBJ2-7	TGTGCCACCATACTTCGGTCGGCATCCTACGAGCAGTACTTC	CATILRSASYEQYF
-	TRBV7-2	14	few	TRBJ2-5	TGTGCCAGCAGCTCCCGGACGGCCCACGGGACCCAGTACTTC	CASSSRTAHGTQYF
-	TRBV5-4	13	-	TRBJ2-2	TGTGCCAGCAGCGTCCTGGTGGGCGGGGAGCTGTTTTTT	CASSVLVGGELFF
TRBD1	TRBV11-2	15	-	TRBJ2-3	TGTGCCAGCAGCTTCCGGGACAGGGGGCCAGATACGCAGTATTTT	CASSFRDRGPDTQYF
TRBD1	TRBV6-4	14	many	TRBJ1-2	TGTGCCAGCAGTGATCAAGGACAGGGTGGGGGCTACACCTTC	CASSDQGQGGGYTF
-	TRBV6-5	15	-	TRBJ1-2	TGTGCCAGCAGTTACGTTGGGCTGGGGAAGGGTGGCTACACCTTC	CASSYVGLGKGGYTF
TRBD1	TRBV12-3/TRBV12-4	14	few	TRBJ2-2	TGTGCCAGCAGTCCGACAGGGTCCGCCGGGGAGCTGTTTTTT	CASSPTGSAGELFF
-	TRBV4-1	15	few	TRBJ1-2	TGCGCCAGCAGCCAATGGGGGACCGAGACAGCCCCTTTCACCTTC	CASSQWGTETAPFTF
-	TRBV28	16	-	TRBJ1-5	TGTGCCAGCAGTGCCCGAGTCCAGGGCATATTGCAGCCCCAGCATTTT	CASSARVQGILQPQHF
-	TRBV29-1	16	-	TRBJ2-5	TGCAGCGTTGAAGAGGATACACAGCACAACCAAGAGACCCAGTACTTC	CSVEEDTQHNQETQYF
-	TRBV10-2	14	-	TRBJ1-2	TGCGCCAGCAGTGATACGGGGAGCGTGGTGAGCTACACCTTC	CASSDTGSVVSYTF
-	TRBV7-2	14	many	TRBJ1-2	TGTGCCAGCAGCAGAAACCAGGGGAACTATGGCTACACCTTC	CASSRNQGNYGYTF
-	TRBV28	13	many	TRBJ1-2	TGTGCCAGCAGTCCGGGGGCTAACTATGGCTACACCTTC	CASSPGANYGYTF
TRBD2	TRBV6-5	14	few	TRBJ2-5	TGTGCCAGCAGTTTGGGACTAGCGATGGAGACCCAGTACTTC	CASSLGLAMETQYF
-	TRBV5-1	12	few	TRBJ2-1	TGCGCCAGCAGCTTTAGCGGTCGGGAGCAGTTCTTC	CASSFSGREQFF